The present TCR beta chain was sequenced within a study of regulatory T cells in long-lasting Graves disease (dated by TCRdb to the early 2020s). About the full investigation: Antithyroid drugs had been taken for less than 3 months by newly diagnosed Graves' disease patients. A total of some 35 samples underwent TCR sequencing, from about 13 patients with persistent Graves' disease and roughly 20 patients with newly diagnosed Graves' disease. This study used TCR sequencing and RNA sequencing of peripheral blood to compare persistent Graves' disease patients against newly diagnosed Graves' disease patients. The study was registered as a clinical trial and conducted in China. The paper's findings and limits, for the study overall: Lower TCR Shannon entropy and fewer highly expanded clones were observed in persistent Graves' disease patients than in newly diagnosed patients, which suggested clonal expansion. Persistent patients shared more public clonotypes among themselves (approximately 2,500) than newly diagnosed patients did (more than 850). Preferential use of TRBV28, TRBJ1-2 and TRBJ2-5 was observed in persistent disease, whereas TRBV20-1 and TRBJ2-1 were favored in newly diagnosed disease. The study examined only peripheral blood because the primary lesion, thyroid tissue, could not be accessed. Sequencing and analysis were restricted to the TCR beta chain. The small sample size was acknowledged by the authors as a limitation that may reduce accuracy.

Based on the germline V gene, the CDR1 and CDR2 sequences are SQVTM and ANQGSEA. V and J lose 6 bases and 6 bases, and a span of 20 bases separates them. The CDR3, from cysteine to phenylalanine, totals 15 residues. The CDR3 DNA has 45 bases and is translated from base 1. The sample's time point label, decoded: newly diagnosed GD, antithyroid drugs for less than 3 months. For both TCR sequencing and RNA sequencing, RNA was extracted from PBMCs in TRIzol. The diagnosis of Graves' disease was made according to American Thyroid Association guidelines. Patients for the study were recruited at an endocrinology department in Xi'an, China. Each patient gave about 10 milliliters of peripheral blood, collected in an EDTA anticoagulant tube. Ficoll Paque Plus density gradient separation was used to isolate PBMCs, and no additional T cell sorting was done. An Agilent 2100 Bioanalyzer and agarose gel were used to assess RNA quality, and a NanoDrop 2000 was used to measure RNA concentration.

Turning to this clonotype: Its antigen remains undetermined. Nothing much larger sits one base from this clone, and base qualities are not available.

The library came from multiplex PCR. Instrument on record: Illumina HiSeq 4000. TCR beta libraries were built with iRepertoire HTBI primers and Arm-PCR amplification of CDR3 regions. Gel purification was performed on PCR products prior to sequencing. Processing in the source paper ran as follows. A total of roughly 65 TRBV and 14 TRBJ segments were identified across samples and were used for gene usage analysis of CDR3 amino acid clonotypes. Filtered high-quality paired reads were merged into contigs using COPE and FqMerger. BLAST was used to align contigs to IMGT TRBV, TRBD and TRBJ reference genes, and CDR3 was defined according to IMGT. Clonotypes above 0.1% frequency were classified as highly expanded clones. Shannon entropy served as the measure of repertoire diversity, while the Gini coefficient captured V-J evenness. A clonotype was considered public if more than one individual shared it. TCRdb reanalyzed the raw reads on its own, using fastp at Q25 for trimming and MiXCR for clone calling, and kept in-frame beta chains. Records with the same CDR3 protein are collapsed into one entry carrying the most frequent genes and DNA. The V and J calls shown here were made by TCRdb, not taken from the authors' results. The sample table records approximately 400,000 distinct CDR3 sequences; approximately 15% of these occur just once. Of the sample, about 7.8% is held by the ten largest clones.

The same sample was also studied in work on T cells in Graves' hyperthyroidism and ophthalmopathy. The second source states: A patient counted as having stable Graves' hyperthyroidism if no progression to ophthalmopathy occurred over 18 months of follow-up. Hyperthyroidism patients were newly diagnosed, with disease duration under 2 months, and aged 18 to 65 years. Patients with uncontrolled infections, other autoimmune diseases, pregnancy or lactation were excluded. Diagnoses were based on clinical symptoms, serum thyroxine and TRAb, thyroid ultrasound and orbital computed tomography. The first round of RT-PCR for the TCR CDR3 was performed with the HTBI primer set and the Qiagen OneStep RT-PCR kit. Blood samples also contained most of the expanded thyroid clonotypes (frequency above 0.001), which suggests that blood repertoires may reflect thyroid immune responses. In cross-validation, a model built on a 13 V-J signature told ophthalmopathy apart from stable hyperthyroidism with just under 90% sensitivity and about 81% specificity, and in testing the same model reached 80%/75%. In validation, the model predicted progression to ophthalmopathy with over 65% sensitivity and roughly 72% specificity, a median of about 6.7 months before onset. To identify TCR V-J signatures that set the groups apart, the researchers used a discovery cohort of roughly 100 patients, made up of under 45 with Graves' ophthalmopathy and some 60 with stable Graves' hyperthyroidism. Whether ophthalmopathy could be predicted prospectively was tested in an independent validation cohort made up of under 20 hyperthyroidism patients plus 17 patients who later progressed to ophthalmopathy. The roughly 91 discovery patients were randomly divided into training and test sets at a 7:3 ratio. The study also compared thyroid tissue and blood T-cell repertoires from about 6 Graves' hyperthyroidism patients. After blood sampling, hyperthyroidism patients were treated with methimazole at a starting dose of 30 mg daily, and ophthalmopathy patients were treated with high-dose intravenous methylprednisolone. A second multiplex PCR round built the libraries, followed by size selection and purification. The libraries were sequenced on an Illumina HiSeq2000 using paired-end 100 bp reads. SOAPnuke was used to process the raw data, removing reads that contained adapters or uncalled bases, had a mean Phred below 15, or lacked an exact match to the constant primer or identifier. COPE v1.2.5 was used to merge the high-quality paired reads, and each unique nucleotide sequence was defined as a clonotype. Clonotypes were aligned to IMGT TRBV, TRBD and TRBJ reference segments using MiTCR v1.1. The analysis was restricted to V-J combinations with a frequency above 0.0001, which together covered 99.2% of the repertoires. The TCS score was defined as F50 (clonal expansion) divided by E x V (chaos), with BLOSUM62-based TCRdist calculated between CDR3 peptides within each V-J. Welch's t-statistics and random forest reduced 514 V-J features to 10 to 15, which were used in a naive Bayes classifier (R e1071). No statistical method was used to set the sample size in advance, and investigators knew the group allocation. The paper reports TCR Vbeta CDR3 sequencing of more than 120 peripheral blood samples: under 45 ophthalmopathy, about 75 hyperthyroidism and approximately 17 progressor patients.

The V and J genes are TRBV29-1 and TRBJ2-2; the D gene is possibly TRBD1, with 5 bases matching. The clonotype originates from a woman between 40 and 50 years old with Graves disease. Donor details come from another sample of the same person, matched by shared clones. This material consisted of peripheral blood mononuclear cells (PBMCs), taken at new diagnosis, from a patient treated with antithyroid drugs. CDR3 loop: CSVTKTRGAPGELFF. The nucleotide sequence is given as TGCAGCGTCACAAAGACAAGGGGCGCCCCCGGGGAGCTGTTTTTT.